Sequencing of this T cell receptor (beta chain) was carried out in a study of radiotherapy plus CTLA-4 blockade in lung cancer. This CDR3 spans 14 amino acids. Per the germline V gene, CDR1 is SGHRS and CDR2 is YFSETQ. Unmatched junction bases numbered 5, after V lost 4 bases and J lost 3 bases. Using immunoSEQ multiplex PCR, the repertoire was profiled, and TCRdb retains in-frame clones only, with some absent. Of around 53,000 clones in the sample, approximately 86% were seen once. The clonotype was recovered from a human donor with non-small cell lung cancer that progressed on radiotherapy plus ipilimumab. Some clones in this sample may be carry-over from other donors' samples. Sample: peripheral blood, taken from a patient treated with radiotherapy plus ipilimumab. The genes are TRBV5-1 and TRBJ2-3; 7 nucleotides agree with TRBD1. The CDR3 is CASSGGQMTDTQYF. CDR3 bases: TGCGCCAGCAGCGGGGGACAGATGACAGATACGCAGTATTTT.